The subject of this entry is one TCR beta chain. The sample comes from a study of blood T cell repertoires in COVID-19. Study context: The study drew acute and convalescent COVID-19 samples from the United States, Italy and Spain. From T cells, B-cell-depleted T cells, or PBMCs came the material, which was cDNA or gDNA.

The CDR3 is 14 residues long. Trimming took 4 bases from V and 0 from J, leaving 6 bases between them. Germline V gene sequence: CDR1 MDHEN, CDR2 SYDVKM. Authors' methods: How many nucleated cells were present was estimated from reference gene primer amplification. Sequencing was performed with immunoSEQ multiplex PCR; in TCRdb, only in-frame clones are kept and a portion is missing. The V and J calls and clone size were taken over from that table, and D and trimming were inferred from the DNA. There are 150,000 to 200,000 clones in the sample; 75% to 90% occur only once, and approximately 10% lies in the top ten.

The sequence derives from a human donor in a cohort sampled during active COVID-19. The chain links TRBV28 to TRBJ2-2; tentatively, D is TRBD2 (5 bases). Sequencing was carried out using peripheral blood. The CDR3 is CASSSGTNTGELFF. The CDR3 DNA follows: TGTGCCAGCAGTTCGGGGACGAACACCGGGGAGCTGTTTTTT.